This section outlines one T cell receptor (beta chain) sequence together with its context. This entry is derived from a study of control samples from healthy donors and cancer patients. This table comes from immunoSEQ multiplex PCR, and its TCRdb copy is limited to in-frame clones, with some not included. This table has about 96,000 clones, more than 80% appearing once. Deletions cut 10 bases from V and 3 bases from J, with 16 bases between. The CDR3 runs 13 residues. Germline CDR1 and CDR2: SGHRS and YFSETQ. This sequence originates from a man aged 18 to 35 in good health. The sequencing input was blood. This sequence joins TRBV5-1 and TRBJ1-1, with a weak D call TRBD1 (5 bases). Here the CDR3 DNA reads TGCGCCTCCTCAAGGGGCTATGACACTGAAGCTTTCTTT. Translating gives CASSRGYDTEAFF. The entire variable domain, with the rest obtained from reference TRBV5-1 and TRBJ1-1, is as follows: KAGVTQTPRYLIKTRGQQVTLSCSPISGHRSVSWYQQTPGQGLQFLFEYFSETQRNKGNFPGRFSGRQFSNSRSEMNVSTLELGDSALYLCASSRGYDTEAFFGQGTRLTVV.